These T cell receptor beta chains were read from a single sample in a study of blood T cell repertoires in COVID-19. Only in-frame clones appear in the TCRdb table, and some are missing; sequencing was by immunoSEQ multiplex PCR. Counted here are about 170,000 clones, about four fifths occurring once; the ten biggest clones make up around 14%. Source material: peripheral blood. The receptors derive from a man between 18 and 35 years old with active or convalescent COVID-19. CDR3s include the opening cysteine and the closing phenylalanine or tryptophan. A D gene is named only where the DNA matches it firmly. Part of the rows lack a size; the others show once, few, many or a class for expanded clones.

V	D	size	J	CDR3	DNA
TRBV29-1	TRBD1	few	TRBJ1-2	CSVTGTASFYGYTF	TGCAGCGTAACCGGGACAGCGAGTTTCTATGGCTACACCTTC
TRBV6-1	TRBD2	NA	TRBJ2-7	CASSDRTSGRATYEQYF	TGTGCCAGCAGTGATCGGACTAGCGGGAGGGCGACCTACGAGCAGTACTTC
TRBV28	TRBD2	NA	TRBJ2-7	CASSTGTRGSYEQYF	TGTGCCAGCAGCACCGGGACTAGGGGCTCCTACGAGCAGTACTTC
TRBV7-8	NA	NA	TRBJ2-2	CASSLAGGMLGELFF	TGTGCCAGCAGCCTTGCAGGAGGGATGCTCGGGGAGCTGTTTTTT
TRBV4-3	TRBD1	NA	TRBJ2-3	CASSRSAGQGGLASSTDTQYF	TGCGCCAGCAGCCGATCAGCGGGACAGGGGGGACTAGCATCTAGCACAGATACGCAGTATTTT
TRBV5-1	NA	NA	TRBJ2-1	CASSKHHGNEQFF	TGCGCCAGCAGCAAGCATCACGGCAATGAGCAGTTCTTC
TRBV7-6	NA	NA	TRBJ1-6	CASSLVGPGSPLHF	TGTGCCAGCAGCTTAGTTGGGCCAGGTTCACCCCTCCACTTT
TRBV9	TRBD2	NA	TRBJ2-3	CASSFRGGDADTQYF	TGTGCCAGCAGCTTCCGCGGGGGGGACGCAGATACGCAGTATTTT
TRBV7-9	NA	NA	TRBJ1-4	CASSSTDSQNEKLFF	TGTGCCAGCAGCTCGACGGACAGCCAAAATGAAAAACTGTTTTTT
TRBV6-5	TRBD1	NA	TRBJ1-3	CASSSHRGSGNTIYF	TGTGCCAGCAGTTCCCACAGGGGTTCTGGAAACACCATATATTTT
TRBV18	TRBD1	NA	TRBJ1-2	CASSPTGQGPEGYTF	TGTGCCAGCTCACCAACCGGACAGGGGCCGGAAGGCTACACCTTC
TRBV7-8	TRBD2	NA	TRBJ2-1	CASSLALAGGPPFF	TGTGCCAGCAGCTTAGCGTTAGCGGGAGGGCCTCCGTTCTTC
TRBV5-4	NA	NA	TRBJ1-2	CASSLDRDYGYTF	TGTGCCAGCAGCTTGGACAGGGACTATGGCTACACCTTC
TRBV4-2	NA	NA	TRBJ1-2	CASSQDLGLRDGYTF	TGTGCCAGCAGCCAAGATCTGGGCCTTAGAGATGGCTACACCTTC
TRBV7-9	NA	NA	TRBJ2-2	CASSLFATDTGELFF	TGTGCCAGCAGCTTGTTCGCGACAGACACCGGGGAGCTGTTTTTT
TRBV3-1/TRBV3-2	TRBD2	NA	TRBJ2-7	CASSQDFSGRYSYEQYF	TGTGCCAGCAGCCAAGACTTCAGCGGGAGATACTCCTACGAGCAGTACTTC
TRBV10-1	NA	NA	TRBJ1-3	CASSEPGNGNTIYF	TGCGCCAGCAGTGAACCCGGGAATGGAAACACCATATATTTT
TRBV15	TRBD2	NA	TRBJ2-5	CATSRISGSGETQYF	TGTGCCACCAGCAGAATTAGCGGGAGTGGAGAGACCCAGTACTTC
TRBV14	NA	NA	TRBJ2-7	CASSPNSGYEQYF	TGTGCCAGCAGCCCCAACTCTGGCTACGAGCAGTACTTC
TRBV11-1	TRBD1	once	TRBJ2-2	CASSQGTGVNTGELFF	TGTGCCAGCAGCCAAGGGACAGGGGTTAACACCGGGGAGCTGTTTTTT
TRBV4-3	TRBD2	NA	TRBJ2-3	CASSQEGLAQDTQYF	TGCGCCAGCAGCCAAGAGGGACTAGCCCAAGATACGCAGTATTTT
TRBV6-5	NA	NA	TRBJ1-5	CASSYSGLGNQPQHF	TGTGCCAGCAGTTACTCCGGCCTAGGCAATCAGCCCCAGCATTTT
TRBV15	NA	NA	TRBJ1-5	CATSTTRGMLSNQPQHF	TGTGCCACCAGTACAACCAGGGGTATGTTAAGCAATCAGCCCCAGCATTTT
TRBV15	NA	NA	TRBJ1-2	CATSRERTAYGYTF	TGTGCCACCAGCAGAGAGCGGACAGCCTATGGCTACACCTTC
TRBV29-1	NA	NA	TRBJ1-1	CSASDWNTEAFF	TGCAGCGCCTCGGACTGGAACACTGAAGCTTTCTTT
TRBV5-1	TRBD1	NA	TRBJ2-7	CASSAQPTGEYEQYF	TGCGCCAGCAGCGCACAACCGACAGGGGAATACGAGCAGTACTTC
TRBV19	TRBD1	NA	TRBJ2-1	CASSMPYRGRSNEQFF	TGTGCCAGTAGTATGCCGTACAGGGGGCGTTCGAATGAGCAGTTCTTC
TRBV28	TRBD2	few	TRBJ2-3	CASSLRTSGFTDTQYF	TGTGCCAGCAGTTTAAGGACTAGCGGTTTCACAGATACGCAGTATTTT
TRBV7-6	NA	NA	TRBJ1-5	CASSTGHGAGQPQHF	TGTGCCAGCAGCACGGGACACGGAGCGGGGCAGCCCCAGCATTTT
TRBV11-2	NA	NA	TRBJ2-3	CASSLLSGTDTQYF	TGTGCCAGCAGCTTACTAAGCGGCACAGATACGCAGTATTTT
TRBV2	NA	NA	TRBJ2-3	CASSVRTLQSTDTQYF	TGTGCCAGCAGTGTTCGGACACTACAATCCACAGATACGCAGTATTTT
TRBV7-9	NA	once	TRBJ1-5	CASSQQGNNQPQHF	TGTGCCAGCAGTCAACAGGGAAACAATCAGCCCCAGCATTTT
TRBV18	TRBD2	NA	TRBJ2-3	CASSPLRGGTSTDTQYF	TGTGCCAGCTCACCACTCCGGGGGGGTACTAGCACAGATACGCAGTATTTT
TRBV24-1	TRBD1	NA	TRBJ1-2	CATSDSDRGNGYTF	TGTGCCACCAGTGATAGCGACAGGGGGAATGGCTACACCTTC
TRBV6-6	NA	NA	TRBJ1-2	CASRPATGSYGYTF	TGTGCCAGCAGACCCGCAACAGGGTCCTATGGCTACACCTTC
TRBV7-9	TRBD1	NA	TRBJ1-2	CASSKGQVYGYTF	TGTGCCAGCAGCAAGGGACAGGTCTATGGCTACACCTTC
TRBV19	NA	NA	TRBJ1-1	CASSSIEGAEAFF	TGTGCCAGTAGTTCAATTGAGGGGGCTGAAGCTTTCTTT
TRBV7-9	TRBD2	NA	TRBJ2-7	CASSLLAGVGEQYF	TGTGCCAGCAGCTTACTAGCGGGAGTGGGCGAGCAGTACTTC
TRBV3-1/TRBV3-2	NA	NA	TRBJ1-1	CASSLGQMNTEAFF	TGTGCCAGCAGCCTCGGACAGATGAACACTGAAGCTTTCTTT
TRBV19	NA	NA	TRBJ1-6	CASSIARNNSPLHF	TGTGCCAGTAGTATAGCCAGGAATAATTCACCCCTCCACTTT
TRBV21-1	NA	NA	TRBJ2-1	CASSWRGSGRAHTVYNEQFF	TGTGCCAGCAGCTGGAGGGGTAGCGGGAGGGCACATACGGTCTACAATGAGCAGTTCTTC
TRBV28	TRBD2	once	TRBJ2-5	CASSLTSGGQETQYF	TGTGCCAGCAGTTTAACTAGCGGGGGTCAAGAGACCCAGTACTTC
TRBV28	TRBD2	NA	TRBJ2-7	CASRPGGGGSYEQYF	TGTGCCAGCAGACCCGGCGGCGGGGGTTCCTACGAGCAGTACTTC
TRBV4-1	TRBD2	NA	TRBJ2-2	CASSQEGTSGIRTGELFF	TGCGCCAGCAGCCAAGAAGGTACTAGCGGGATACGAACCGGGGAGCTGTTTTTT
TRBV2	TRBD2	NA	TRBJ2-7	CASSGITSGGAYEQYF	TGTGCCAGCAGTGGGATTACTAGCGGGGGGGCGTACGAGCAGTACTTC
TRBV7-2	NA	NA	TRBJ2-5	CASSPGYRETQYF	TGTGCCAGCAGCCCGGGGTACCGGGAGACCCAGTACTTC
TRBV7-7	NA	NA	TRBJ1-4	CASSLDEGGGKLFF	TGTGCCAGCAGCTTAGATGAAGGGGGGGGAAAACTGTTTTTT
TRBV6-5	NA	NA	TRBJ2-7	CASIRQRSYEQYF	TGTGCCAGCATAAGACAGAGATCCTACGAGCAGTACTTC
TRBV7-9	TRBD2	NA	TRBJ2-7	CASSPFGLAGGSYEQYF	TGTGCCAGCAGCCCTTTTGGTTTAGCGGGGGGGTCCTACGAGCAGTACTTC
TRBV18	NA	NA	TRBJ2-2	CASSSPQIYTGELFF	TGTGCCAGCTCATCCCCACAGATATATACCGGGGAGCTGTTTTTT
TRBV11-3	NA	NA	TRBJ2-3	CASSLEGRSTDTQYF	TGTGCCAGCAGCTTAGAGGGGCGGAGCACAGATACGCAGTATTTT
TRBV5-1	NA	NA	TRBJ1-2	CASSPISGYGYTF	TGCGCCAGCAGCCCCATTTCGGGCTATGGCTACACCTTC